This T cell receptor (beta chain) was obtained from a study of T-cell reconstitution after alpha-beta-depleted transplantation in children. Notes on the study in general: Reported findings indicate that, about two months after transplant, alpha-beta T cells came from several hundred expanded clones, which were derived from non-depleted graft cells.

Researchers prepared the TCRbeta library using unique molecular identifiers, the study reports. TCRdb re-derived calls from the PCR reads in MiXCR, one entry per CDR3 protein. The table lists 150,000 to 200,000 distinct CDR3 sequences, 6.3% of them singletons, with around 4.4% in the top ten. This clonotype was counted many times. Its specificity is not known. Germline values: CDR1 ENHRY, CDR2 SYGVKD. V dropped 7 bases and J dropped 2; count of bases not matched to a gene: 10. CDR3 length: 16 amino acids. The input for sequencing was PBMCs, taken before TCRalphabeta/CD19-depleted stem cell transplant. V gene TRBV10-3 combines with J gene TRBJ2-5; TRBD1 matches 10 bases. The TCR comes from a girl less than two years old with combined immunodeficiency, due to receive a stem cell transplant. CDR3 sequence: CAIMGWTGGDQETQYF. CDR3 in DNA: TGTGCCATCATGGGGTGGACAGGGGGGGATCAAGAGACCCAGTACTTC.